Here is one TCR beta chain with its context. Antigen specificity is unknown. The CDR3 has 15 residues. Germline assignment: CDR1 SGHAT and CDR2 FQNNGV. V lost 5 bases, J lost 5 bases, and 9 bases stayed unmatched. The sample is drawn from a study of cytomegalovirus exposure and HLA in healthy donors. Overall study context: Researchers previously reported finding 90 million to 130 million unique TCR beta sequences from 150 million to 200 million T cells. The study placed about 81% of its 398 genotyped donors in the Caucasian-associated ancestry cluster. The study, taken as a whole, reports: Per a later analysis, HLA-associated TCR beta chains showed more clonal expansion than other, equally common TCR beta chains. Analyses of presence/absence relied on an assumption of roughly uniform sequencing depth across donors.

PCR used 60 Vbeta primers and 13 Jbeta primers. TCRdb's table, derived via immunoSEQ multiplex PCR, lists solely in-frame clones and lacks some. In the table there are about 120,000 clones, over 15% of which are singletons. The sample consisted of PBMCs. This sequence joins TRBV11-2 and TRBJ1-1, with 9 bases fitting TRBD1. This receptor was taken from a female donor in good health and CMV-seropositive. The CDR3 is CASSAYDRGGTEAFF. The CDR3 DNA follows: TGTGCCAGCAGCGCGTACGACAGGGGGGGAACTGAAGCTTTCTTT.